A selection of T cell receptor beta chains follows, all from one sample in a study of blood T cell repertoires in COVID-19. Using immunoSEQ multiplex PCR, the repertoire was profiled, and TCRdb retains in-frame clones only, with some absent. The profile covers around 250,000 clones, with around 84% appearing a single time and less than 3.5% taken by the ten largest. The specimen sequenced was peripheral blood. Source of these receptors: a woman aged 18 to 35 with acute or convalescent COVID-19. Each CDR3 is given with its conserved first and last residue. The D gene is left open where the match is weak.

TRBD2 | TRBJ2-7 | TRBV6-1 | CASSEILAGAREQYF
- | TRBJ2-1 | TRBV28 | CASSLFGNEQFF
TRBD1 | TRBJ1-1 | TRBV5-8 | CASSSGQGRTEAFF
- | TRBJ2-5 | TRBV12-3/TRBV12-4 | CASRRIGGETQYF
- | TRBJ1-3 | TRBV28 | CASIGQIYGNTIYF
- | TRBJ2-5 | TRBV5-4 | CASSLDGGGTETQYF
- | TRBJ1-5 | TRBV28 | CASRGNQPQHF
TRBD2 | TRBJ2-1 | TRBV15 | CATSRGSPAGAGNEQFF
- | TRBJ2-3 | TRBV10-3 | CAISDSSTDTQYF
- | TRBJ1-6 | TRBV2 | CASSETRESPLHF
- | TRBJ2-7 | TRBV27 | CASSSQIGPGLDEQYF
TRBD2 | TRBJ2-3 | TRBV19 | CASSIVTPAGGTDTQYF
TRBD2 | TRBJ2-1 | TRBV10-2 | CASRGTSGNHEQFF
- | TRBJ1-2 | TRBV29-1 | CSGSQGYGGYTF
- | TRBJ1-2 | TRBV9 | CASSVDSFNYGYTF
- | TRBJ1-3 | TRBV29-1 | CSGTPDTIGNTIYF